This TCR beta chain was profiled in a study of blood T cell repertoires in COVID-19. Looking at the study overall: Both acute and convalescent COVID-19 samples were obtained from the United States, Italy and Spain.

This CDR3 has 13 amino acids. V shed 2 bases and J shed 4 bases, with 8 bases lying between them. Germline V gene sequence: CDR1 MNHNS, CDR2 SASEGT. TCRdb's copy holds only in-frame clones and misses some; the assay was immunoSEQ multiplex PCR. Among about 310,000 clones listed, around 86% were seen once. Sequenced sample: peripheral blood. The V gene is TRBV6-1, the J gene TRBJ1-2, with D unclear. The TCR sequence derives from a man in his fifties or sixties with active or convalescent COVID-19. CDR3 nucleotide sequence: TGTGCCAGCAGTGAATCTAGGAGCTATGGCTACACCTTC. It codes for CASSESRSYGYTF.